Below, one TCR beta chain is given with its context. The CDR3 has 15 residues. Trimming pared 2 bases from V and 5 bases from J, leaving 15 bases between. The germline V gene encodes CDR1 ENHRY and CDR2 SYGVKD. This record belongs to a study of blood T cell repertoires in COVID-19. For the study at large: Sources were T cells, B-cell-depleted T cells, or PBMCs; the material itself was cDNA or gDNA.

Per the study methods: The authors estimated nucleated cell counts from reference gene primer amplification. Sequencing was performed with immunoSEQ multiplex PCR; in TCRdb, only in-frame clones are kept and a portion is missing. That table gives V, J and clone size, and the DNA gave D and trimming. The table has about 90,000 clones, about 87% seen once. This rearrangement joins TRBV10-3 to TRBJ2-5; tentatively, D is TRBD1 (6 bases). Sequenced: peripheral blood. The TCR originated in a man between 60 and 75 years old with acute or convalescent COVID-19. The CDR3: CAISESLRGSETQYF. The CDR3 DNA is TGTGCCATCAGTGAGAGCCTCAGGGGTTCGGAGACCCAGTACTTC.